This T cell receptor (beta chain) originates from a study of shared clonotypes between healthy human individuals. The CD4+ fraction was divided into a CD45RA+ naive subset and a CD45RA-negative memory subset. V was trimmed by 6 bases and J by 0 bases, leaving 11 bases between them. The CDR3 is 13 residues long. Germline CDR1 is SQVTM and CDR2 is ANQGSEA. Study observations and caveats: Limited genetic and exposure-history diversity came from having few donors. Clonotype sharing among donors was expected to depend on sequencing depth.

As originally analysed: For the immunoSEQ data, sequences were junction-only without quality scores, so filtering differed. Assay used: immunoSEQ multiplex PCR; TCRdb lists only in-frame clones, some missing. V and J calls and clone size come straight from that table; D and trimming were deduced from the DNA. The top ten hold around 10% of the sample, which has about 230,000 clones, over 50% seen once. A note on this clone: Its antigen is currently unknown.

The J gene is TRBJ1-1, the V gene TRBV29-1; no clear D gene. Sequencing input: memory CD4+ T cells sorted from blood. Specified subset: CD45RA-negative fraction. The TCR sequence derives from a man aged 25 to 40 in good health. CDR3 nucleotide sequence: TGCAGCGTAGGAAGAGACATGAACACTGAAGCTTTCTTT. Its translation is CSVGRDMNTEAFF.